The 5 T cell receptor beta chains below come from one sample, sequenced in a study of vaccination effects on CD4 cells after COVID-19. Antigen-specific CD4+ T cell clonotypes were called by their expansion after viral peptide-pool culture in ViraFEST. Subsequent to approximately 11 days of culture, CD4+ T cells were isolated. None of these healthy vaccinees had been infected with SARS-CoV-2 before vaccination. Method: immunoSEQ multiplex PCR; TCRdb's copy keeps in-frame clones and lacks some. The sample lists 35,000 to 45,000 clones, under 70% occurring once. The antigens for these receptors are not known. The specimen was CD4+ T cells from PBMCs cultured with HCoV-OC43 spike peptides, collected before COVID-19 vaccination. Sample subset: HCoV-OC43 spike overlapping peptide pool stimulation. These receptors originate from a human donor who received a COVID-19 vaccine.

This clone was observed a few times. The chain joins TRBV30 to TRBJ2-2; D possibly corresponds to TRBD1 (5 bases). The CDR3 runs 14 residues. CDR1 GTSNPN and CDR2 SVGIG come from the germline V gene (reference sequence). V gave up 3 bases and J gave up 7 bases, with 15 bases separating them. The CDR3 region is CAWSFIQGVGELFF. The CDR3 DNA is TGTGCCTGGAGCTTTATCCAGGGTGTCGGGGAGCTGTTTTTT.

In its sample, this clone was seen a few times. The chain carries TRBV9 and TRBJ2-2; TRBD1 agrees at 9 bases. Germline V gene data show CDR1 as SGDLS and CDR2 as YYNGEE. The V segment lost 0 bases and the J segment 5 bases; nucleotides outside the gene matches: 5. This CDR3 has 16 amino acids. The CDR3 nucleotides read TGTGCCAGCAGCGTAGTGGGACAGGGTAAAACCGGGGAGCTGTTTTTT. The encoded protein is CASSVVGQGKTGELFF.

The chain recombines TRBV6-5 with TRBJ2-5; D remains unclear. Germline lookup yields CDR1 MNHEY and CDR2 SVGAGI. V lost 6 bases and J lost 1, with 12 bases in between. This CDR3 is built from 14 residues. CDR3 DNA sequence: TGTGCCAGCAGAGATTCTTGGCGCCAAGAGACCCAGTACTTC. Amino acid sequence: CASRDSWRQETQYF.

The chain couples TRBV12-5 to TRBJ2-2; D perhaps matches TRBD2 (7 bases). This CDR3 is built from 17 residues. Trimming cost V 4 bases and J 3 bases, with 18 bases left between them. Germline loops: CDR1 LGHNT, CDR2 FRNRAP. CDR3 region: CASGSHPGGAYTGELFF. DNA for the CDR3: TGTGCTAGTGGTTCCCACCCGGGGGGCGCGTACACCGGGGAGCTGTTTTTT.

This clone was seen only once. The rearrangement joins TRBV10-2 to TRBJ2-7; 14 positions agree with TRBD2. The germline V gene has CDR1 WSHSY and CDR2 SAAADI. The CDR3 covers 16 residues. With 6 bases clipped from V and 6 bases from J, the junction kept 10 bases outside the gene matches. For the CDR3, the DNA is TGCGCCAGCAGCATTCGACTAGCGGGAGGGCCGAGCGAGCAGTACTTC. Protein sequence: CASSIRLAGGPSEQYF.